This T cell receptor (beta chain) came from a study of cytomegalovirus exposure and HLA in healthy donors. For the study at large: An early release of data contained roughly 86 million unique TCRs, which came from HLA-typed donors. Overall study results and limits: Based on reports, TCR beta sequences accurately predicted HLA-A and HLA-B alleles for most subjects. Common viral pathogens seemed, in a later analysis, to connect with several of the most significant clusters. TCR beta V segments were, for the most part, productive about 87% or about 30% of the time in an earlier analysis.

Primers included in the PCR were 60 Vbeta and 13 Jbeta primers. The data were produced by immunoSEQ multiplex PCR, yet TCRdb's version contains in-frame clones alone and is incomplete. The repertoire holds 65,000 to 90,000 clones, with approximately 79% as singletons. V lost 7 bases, J lost 4 bases, and 11 bases stayed unmatched. The germline CDR1 and CDR2 sequences are SGHRS and YFSETQ. The length of the CDR3 is 14 residues. Remarks on this clone: The antigen remains undetermined.

V usage is TRBV5-1 and J usage is TRBJ2-7, with 7 positions matching TRBD2. This sequence originates from a young man in good health and CMV-seronegative. The sample was PBMCs. CDR3 coding DNA: TGCGCCAGCCGGGAGGAGTCGTCTGGGTACGAGCAGTACTTC. Translation gives CASREESSGYEQYF.